A single TCR beta chain is shown here with its context. The protocol was immunoSEQ multiplex PCR, while the TCRdb copy is restricted to in-frame clones and leaves out a portion. The profile shows approximately 230,000 clones, approximately 80% of them singletons. This sample stems from a study of blood T cell repertoires in COVID-19. The TCR comes from a middle-aged man who had recovered from COVID-19. Sequencing was done on a sample of PBMCs or T cells enriched from blood (not recorded which).

The CDR3 region is CASSSRDRGRGYTF. The CDR3, as DNA: TGTGCCAGCAGCTCCCGGGACAGGGGGCGAGGCTACACCTTC. This sequence joins TRBV7-3 and TRBJ1-2; 12 bases match TRBD1. CDR1 SGHTA and CDR2 FQGTGA come from the germline V gene. There are 14 residues in the CDR3. V shed 4 bases and J 8 bases; nucleotides not matched to a gene: 5.